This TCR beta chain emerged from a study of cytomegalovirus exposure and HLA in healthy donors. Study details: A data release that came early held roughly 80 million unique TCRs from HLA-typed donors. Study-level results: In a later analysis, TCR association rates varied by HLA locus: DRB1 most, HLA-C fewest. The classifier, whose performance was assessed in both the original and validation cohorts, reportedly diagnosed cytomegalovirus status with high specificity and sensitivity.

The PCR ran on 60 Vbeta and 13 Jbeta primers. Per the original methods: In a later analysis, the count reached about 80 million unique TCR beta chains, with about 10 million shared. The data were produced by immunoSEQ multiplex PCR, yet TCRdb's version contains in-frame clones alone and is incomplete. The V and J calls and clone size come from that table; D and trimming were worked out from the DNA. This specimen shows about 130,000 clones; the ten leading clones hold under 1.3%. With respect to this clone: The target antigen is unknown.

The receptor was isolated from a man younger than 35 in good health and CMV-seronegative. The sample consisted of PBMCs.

CDR3 sequence (DNA): TGTGCCAGCAGCTTCACCTTCGCGAGCGAGCAGTACTTC. This gives the protein CASSFTFASEQYF. The V and J genes are TRBV11-3 and TRBJ2-7; D is ambiguous. Trimming left V 3 bases short and J 6 bases short, with 12 bases between. The germline V gene encodes CDR1 SGHNT and CDR2 YENEEA. The CDR3 runs to 13 residues. The full variable domain, in which reference TRBV11-3 and TRBJ2-7 provide the parts outside the CDR3, is EAGVVQSPRYKIIEKKQPVAFWCNPISGHNTLYWYLQNLGQGPELLIRYENEEAVDDSQLPKDRFSAERLKGVDSTLKIQPAELGDSAVYLCASSFTFASEQYFGPGTRLTVT.